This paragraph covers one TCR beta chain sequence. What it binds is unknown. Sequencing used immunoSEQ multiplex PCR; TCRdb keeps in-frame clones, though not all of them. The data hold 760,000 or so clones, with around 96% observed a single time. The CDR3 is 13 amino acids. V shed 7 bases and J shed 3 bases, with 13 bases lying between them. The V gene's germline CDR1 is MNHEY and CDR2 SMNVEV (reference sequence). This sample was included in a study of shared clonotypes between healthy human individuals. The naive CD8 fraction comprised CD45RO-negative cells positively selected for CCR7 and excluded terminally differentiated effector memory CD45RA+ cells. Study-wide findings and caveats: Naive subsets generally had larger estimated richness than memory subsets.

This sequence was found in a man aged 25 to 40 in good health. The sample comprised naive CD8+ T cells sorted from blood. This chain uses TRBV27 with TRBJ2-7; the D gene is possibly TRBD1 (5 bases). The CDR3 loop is CASINSDSYEQYF. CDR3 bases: TGTGCCAGCATCAATTCCGACAGCTACGAGCAGTACTTC.